Presented here are 2 T cell receptor beta chains from one specimen sequenced in a study of memory CD4+ T cells and cytomegalovirus serostatus. The sort gate was single viable CD3+CD4+CD8-CD45RO+ cells for memory CD4+ T cells. Assay used: immunoSEQ multiplex PCR; TCRdb lists only in-frame clones, some missing. Seen here are under 40,000 clones, around 80% observed once, and the top ten hold 5.3%. Material for sequencing was memory CD4+ T cells from blood. All receptors come from an adult in good health and CMV-seropositive.

The chain recombines TRBV4-1 with TRBJ2-6; D uncertain. This CDR3 contains 16 residues. The V end was cut by 0 bases, the J end by 1 base, with 7 bases between. The germline V gene has CDR1 MGHRA and CDR2 YSYEKL. In nucleotides, the CDR3 is TGCGCCAGCAGCCAAGACTCTGCATCTGGGGCCAACGTCCTGACTTTC. Translating gives CASSQDSASGANVLTF.

The chain links TRBV7-6 to TRBJ2-1, with D possibly matching TRBD2 (7 bases). This CDR3 is 16 amino acids long. CDR1 and CDR2 from the germline V gene are SGHVS and FNYEAQ. V shed 1 base and J shed 2 bases, with 12 bases lying between them. The DNA of the CDR3 is TGTGCCAGCAGCTTAGGAGTGGGGGGGCCCTACAATGAGCAGTTCTTC. This encodes CASSLGVGGPYNEQFF. The variable domain in full, completed from reference TRBV7-6 and TRBJ2-1, reads GAGVSQSPRYKVTKRGQDVALRCDPISGHVSLYWYRQALGQGPEFLTYFNYEAQQDKSGLPNDRFSAERPEGSISTLTIQRTEQRDSAMYRCASSLGVGGPYNEQFFGPGTRLTVL.